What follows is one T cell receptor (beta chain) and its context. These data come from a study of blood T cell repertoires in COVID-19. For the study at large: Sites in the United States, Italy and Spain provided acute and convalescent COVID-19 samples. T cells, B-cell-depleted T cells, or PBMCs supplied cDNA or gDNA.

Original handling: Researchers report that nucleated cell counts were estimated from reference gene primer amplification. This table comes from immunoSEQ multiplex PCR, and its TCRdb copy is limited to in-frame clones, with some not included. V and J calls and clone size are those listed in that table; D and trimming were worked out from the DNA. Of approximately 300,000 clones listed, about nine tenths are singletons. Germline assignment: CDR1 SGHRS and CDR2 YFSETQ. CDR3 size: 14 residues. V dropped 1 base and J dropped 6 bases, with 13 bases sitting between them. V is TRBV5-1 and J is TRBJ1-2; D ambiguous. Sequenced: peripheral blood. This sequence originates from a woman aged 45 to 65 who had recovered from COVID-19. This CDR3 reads CASSLLERFDGYTF. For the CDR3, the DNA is TGCGCCAGCAGCTTGTTAGAACGCTTTGATGGCTACACCTTC.